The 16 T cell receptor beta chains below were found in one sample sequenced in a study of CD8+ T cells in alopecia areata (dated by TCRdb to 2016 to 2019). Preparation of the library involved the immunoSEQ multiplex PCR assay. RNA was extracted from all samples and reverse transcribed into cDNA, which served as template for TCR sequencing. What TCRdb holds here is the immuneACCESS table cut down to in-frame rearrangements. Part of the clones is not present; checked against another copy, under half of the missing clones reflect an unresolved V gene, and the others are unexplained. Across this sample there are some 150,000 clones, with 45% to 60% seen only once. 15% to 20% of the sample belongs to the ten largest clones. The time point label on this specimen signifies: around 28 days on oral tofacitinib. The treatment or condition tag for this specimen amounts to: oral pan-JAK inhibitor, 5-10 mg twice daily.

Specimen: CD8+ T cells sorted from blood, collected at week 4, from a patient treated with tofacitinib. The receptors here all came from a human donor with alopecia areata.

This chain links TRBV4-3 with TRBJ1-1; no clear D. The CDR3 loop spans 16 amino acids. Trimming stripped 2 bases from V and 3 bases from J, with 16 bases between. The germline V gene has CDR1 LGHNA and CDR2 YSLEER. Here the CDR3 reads CASSQFPGEGDTEAFF. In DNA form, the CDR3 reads TGCGCCAGCAGCCAATTCCCGGGCGAGGGTGACACTGAAGCTTTCTTT.

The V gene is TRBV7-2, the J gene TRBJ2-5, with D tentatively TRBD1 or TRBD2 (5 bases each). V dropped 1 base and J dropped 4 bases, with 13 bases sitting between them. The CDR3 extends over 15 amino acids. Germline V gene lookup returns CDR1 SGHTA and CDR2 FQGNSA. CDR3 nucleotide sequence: TGTGCCAGCAGCTTAGGAGGGGACCAGACAGAGACCCAGTACTTC. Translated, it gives CASSLGGDQTETQYF. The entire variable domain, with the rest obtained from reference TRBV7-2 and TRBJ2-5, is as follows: GAGVSQSPSNKVTEKGKDVELRCDPISGHTALYWYRQSLGQGLEFLIYFQGNSAPDKSGLPSDRFSAERTGGSVSTLTIQRTQQEDSAVYLCASSLGGDQTETQYFGPGTRLLVL.

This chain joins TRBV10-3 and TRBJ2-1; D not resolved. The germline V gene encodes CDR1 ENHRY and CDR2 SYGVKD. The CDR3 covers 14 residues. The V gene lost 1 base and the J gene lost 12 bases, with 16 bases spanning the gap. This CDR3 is CAISELGSSSRQFF. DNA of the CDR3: TGTGCCATCAGTGAGTTGGGGTCCTCTAGTAGGCAGTTCTTC.

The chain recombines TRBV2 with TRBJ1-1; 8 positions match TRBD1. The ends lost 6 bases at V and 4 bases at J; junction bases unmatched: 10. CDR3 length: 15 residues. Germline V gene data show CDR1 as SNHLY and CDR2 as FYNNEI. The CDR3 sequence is CASSPPNTGGTEAFF. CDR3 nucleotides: TGTGCCAGCAGCCCTCCCAATACAGGGGGCACTGAAGCTTTCTTT. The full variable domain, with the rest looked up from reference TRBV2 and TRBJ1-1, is EPEVTQTPSHQVTQMGQEVILRCVPISNHLYFYWYRQILGQKVEFLVSFYNNEISEKSEIFDDQFSVERPDGSNFTLKIRSTKLEDSAMYFCASSPPNTGGTEAFFGQGTRLTVV.

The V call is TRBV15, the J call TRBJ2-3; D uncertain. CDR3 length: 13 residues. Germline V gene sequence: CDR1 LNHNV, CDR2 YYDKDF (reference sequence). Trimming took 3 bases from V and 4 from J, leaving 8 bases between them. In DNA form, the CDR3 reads TGTGCCACCAGCAGCGGTTGGGCAGATACGCAGTATTTT. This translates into CATSSGWADTQYF.

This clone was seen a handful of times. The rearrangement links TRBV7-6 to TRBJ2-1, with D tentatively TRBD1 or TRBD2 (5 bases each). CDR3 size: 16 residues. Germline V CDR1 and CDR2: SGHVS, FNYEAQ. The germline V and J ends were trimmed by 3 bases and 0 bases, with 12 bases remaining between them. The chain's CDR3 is CASSLGVTISYNEQFF. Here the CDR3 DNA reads TGTGCCAGCAGCTTGGGGGTTACAATCTCCTACAATGAGCAGTTCTTC.

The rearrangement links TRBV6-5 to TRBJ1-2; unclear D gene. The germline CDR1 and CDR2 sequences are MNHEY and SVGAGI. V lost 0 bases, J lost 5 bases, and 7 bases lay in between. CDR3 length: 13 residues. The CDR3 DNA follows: TGTGCCAGCAGTTACTCCGCCGATTATGGCTACACCTTC. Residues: CASSYSADYGYTF.

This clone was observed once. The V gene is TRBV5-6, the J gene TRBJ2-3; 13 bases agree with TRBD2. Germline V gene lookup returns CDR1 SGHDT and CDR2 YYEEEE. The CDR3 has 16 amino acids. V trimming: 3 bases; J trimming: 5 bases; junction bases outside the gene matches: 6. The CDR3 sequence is CASSSPGLAGLDTQYF. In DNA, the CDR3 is TGTGCCAGCAGCTCACCGGGACTAGCGGGGTTAGATACGCAGTATTTT.

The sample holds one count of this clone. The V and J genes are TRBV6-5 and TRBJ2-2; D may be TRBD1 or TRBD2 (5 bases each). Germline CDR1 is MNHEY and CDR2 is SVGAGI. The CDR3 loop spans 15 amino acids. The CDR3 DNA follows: TGTGCTTGCCGGCTGGGGACGGCGAACACCGGGGAGCTGTTTTTT. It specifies CACRLGTANTGELFF.

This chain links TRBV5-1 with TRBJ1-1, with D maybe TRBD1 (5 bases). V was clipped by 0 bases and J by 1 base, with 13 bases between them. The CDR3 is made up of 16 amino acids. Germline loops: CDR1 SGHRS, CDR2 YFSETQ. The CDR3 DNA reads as TGCGCCAGCAGCTTGGGGCTCCGGGGGACGAACACTGAAGCTTTCTTT. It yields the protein CASSLGLRGTNTEAFF.

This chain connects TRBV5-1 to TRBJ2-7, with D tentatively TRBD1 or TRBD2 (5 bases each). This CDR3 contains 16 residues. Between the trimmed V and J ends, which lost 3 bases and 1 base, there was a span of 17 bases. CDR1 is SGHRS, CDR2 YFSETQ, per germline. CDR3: CASSSDLGTVSYEQYF. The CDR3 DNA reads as TGCGCCAGCAGCTCTGACCTCGGGACGGTTTCCTACGAGCAGTACTTC.

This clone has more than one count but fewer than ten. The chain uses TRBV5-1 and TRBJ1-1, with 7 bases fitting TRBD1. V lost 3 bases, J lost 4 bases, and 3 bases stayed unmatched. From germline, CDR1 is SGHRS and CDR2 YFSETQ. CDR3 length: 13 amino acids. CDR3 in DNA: TGCGCCAGCAGCTATACAGGGGCCACTGAAGCTTTCTTT. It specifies CASSYTGATEAFF.

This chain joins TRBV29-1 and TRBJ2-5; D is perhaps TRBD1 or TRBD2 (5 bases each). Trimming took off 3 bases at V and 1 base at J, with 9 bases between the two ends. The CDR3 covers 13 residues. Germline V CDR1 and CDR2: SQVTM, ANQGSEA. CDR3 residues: CSVEGGTQETQYF. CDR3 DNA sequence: TGCAGCGTTGAGGGTGGGACCCAAGAGACCCAGTACTTC. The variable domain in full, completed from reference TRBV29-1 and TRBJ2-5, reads SAVISQKPSRDICQRGTSLTIQCQVDSQVTMMFWYRQQPGQSLTLIATANQGSEATYESGFVIDKFPISRPNLTFSTLTVSNMSPEDSSIYLCSVEGGTQETQYFGPGTRLLVL.

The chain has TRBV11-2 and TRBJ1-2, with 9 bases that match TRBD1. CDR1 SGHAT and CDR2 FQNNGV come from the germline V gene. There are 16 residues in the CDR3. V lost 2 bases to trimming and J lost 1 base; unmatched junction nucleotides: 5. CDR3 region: CASSLLRDRDNYGYTF. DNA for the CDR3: TGTGCCAGCAGCTTATTGCGGGACAGGGATAACTATGGCTACACCTTC.

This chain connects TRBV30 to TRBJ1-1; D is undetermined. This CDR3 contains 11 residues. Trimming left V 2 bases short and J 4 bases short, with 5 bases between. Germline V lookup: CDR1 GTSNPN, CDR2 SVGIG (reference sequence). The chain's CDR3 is CAWSTSTEAFF. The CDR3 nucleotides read TGTGCCTGGAGTACGAGCACTGAAGCTTTCTTT. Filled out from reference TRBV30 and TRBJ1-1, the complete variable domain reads SQTIHQWPATLVQPVGSPLSLECTVEGTSNPNLYWYRQAAGRGLQLLFYSVGIGQISSEVPQNLSASRPQDRQFILSSKKLLLSDSGFYLCAWSTSTEAFFGQGTRLTVV.

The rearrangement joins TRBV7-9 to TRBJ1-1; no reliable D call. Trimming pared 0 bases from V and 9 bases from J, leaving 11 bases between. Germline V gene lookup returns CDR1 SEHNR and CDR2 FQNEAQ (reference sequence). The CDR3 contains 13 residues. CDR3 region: CASSLAGNPQAFF. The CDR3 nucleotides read TGTGCCAGCAGCTTAGCCGGGAATCCACAAGCTTTCTTT.